This T cell receptor beta chain is drawn from a study of pediatric ulcerative colitis. The repertoire was sequenced with immunoSEQ multiplex PCR; TCRdb's copy has only in-frame clones and lacks some. The table shows about 64,000 clones, with 77% occurring only once. Deletions cut 0 bases from V and 7 bases from J, with 10 bases between. This CDR3 is built from 13 residues. The germline V gene encodes CDR1 SGHTS and CDR2 YDEGEE. The chain is built from TRBV5-8 and TRBJ1-2; no firm D call. The sequenced sample consisted of blood. The receptor was isolated from a boy younger than 18 with moderate ulcerative colitis. The CDR3 region is CASSLALGTGYTF. The CDR3 DNA sequence: TGTGCCAGCAGCTTGGCCTTGGGTACTGGCTACACCTTC.